The following is a T cell receptor (beta chain) sequence with its context. Its target is unknown. Only in-frame clones appear in the TCRdb table, and some are missing; sequencing was by immunoSEQ multiplex PCR. The sample carries some 90,000 clones, around 80% recorded once. Documented time point: cycle 4 day 1 (C4D1), after 5 to 7 weeks of nivolumab. Each and every patient relapsed after autologous stem cell transplantation, and patients got differing brentuximab vedotin exposure. This record belongs to a study of PD-1 blockade in classical Hodgkin lymphoma. Overall study findings and caveats: Complete responders entered with baseline diversity on par with newly diagnosed patients, the results showed.

This CDR3 is 14 amino acids long. Germline V gene data show CDR1 as MNHEY and CDR2 as SVGAGI. Trimming pared 0 bases from V and 7 bases from J, leaving 11 bases between. The origin of this receptor is a human donor with classical Hodgkin lymphoma. The sample was peripheral blood mononuclear cells (PBMCs), taken before the fourth cycle of nivolumab. The J gene is TRBJ2-3, the V gene TRBV6-5; D tentatively reads TRBD1 or TRBD2 (5 bases each). The CDR3 is CASSYSGTPYTQYF. The CDR3, as DNA: TGTGCCAGCAGTTACTCTGGGACGCCGTATACGCAGTATTTT.